Listed below are T cell receptor beta chains from one sample, sequenced in a study of control samples from healthy donors and cancer patients. Here immunoSEQ multiplex PCR was the method, and the copy in TCRdb shows in-frame clones only, minus some. Among around 120,000 clones listed, around 88% were seen once. Sequences were obtained from blood. The source is a man aged 40-55 years in good health. Both conserved end residues are part of each CDR3. The D gene is left open where the match is weak. Only some rows state a clone size, as once, few, many or a class for expanded clones.

cdr3_nt: TGTGCCAGCAGCCCCCACCTGAGGGAGCTGTTTTTT
cdr3_aa: CASSPHLRELFF
clone_size: once
j_call: TRBJ2-2
d_call: NA
v_call: TRBV28

cdr3_nt: TGTGCCAGCAGGTGGGGGGTGAGCTCCTATAATTCACCCCTCCACTTT
cdr3_aa: CASRWGVSSYNSPLHF
clone_size: NA
j_call: TRBJ1-6
d_call: NA
v_call: TRBV27

cdr3_nt: TGTGCCAGCAGCTTTAGGGAGACCCAGTACTTC
cdr3_aa: CASSFRETQYF
clone_size: NA
j_call: TRBJ2-5
d_call: NA
v_call: TRBV7-9

cdr3_nt: TGTGCCAGCAGCTTAGCGGGGGGACAGCTCAACACCGGGGAGCTGTTTTTT
cdr3_aa: CASSLAGGQLNTGELFF
clone_size: NA
j_call: TRBJ2-2
d_call: NA
v_call: TRBV7-2

cdr3_nt: TGTGCCAGCAGCTTAGTAAGAGGGTTGACGCAGTTCTTC
cdr3_aa: CASSLVRGLTQFF
clone_size: NA
j_call: TRBJ2-1
d_call: NA
v_call: TRBV11-1

cdr3_nt: TGTGCCAGCATTGGAGAGGGGGAGGACGAGCAGTACTTC
cdr3_aa: CASIGEGEDEQYF
clone_size: NA
j_call: TRBJ2-7
d_call: NA
v_call: TRBV2

cdr3_nt: TGTGCCATAGGACAGGGTAGTCAGCCCCAGCATTTT
cdr3_aa: CAIGQGSQPQHF
clone_size: NA
j_call: TRBJ1-5
d_call: TRBD1
v_call: TRBV10-3

cdr3_nt: TGTGCCAGTAGGTACGAGGCAAACACTGAAGCTTTCTTT
cdr3_aa: CASRYEANTEAFF
clone_size: NA
j_call: TRBJ1-1
d_call: NA
v_call: TRBV19

cdr3_nt: TGTGCCAGCAGCCCCCGGTGGCAGGGGTTGGAAAAAGAGACCCAGTACTTC
cdr3_aa: CASSPRWQGLEKETQYF
clone_size: NA
j_call: TRBJ2-5
d_call: NA
v_call: TRBV5-8

cdr3_nt: TGCAGTGCTAGTCCTCGGGACAGGGGATATGGCTACACCTTC
cdr3_aa: CSASPRDRGYGYTF
clone_size: NA
j_call: TRBJ1-2
d_call: TRBD1
v_call: TRBV20-1